These T cell receptor beta chains were read from a single sample in a study of T-cell memory formation after mild COVID-19. TCRdb used MiXCR to reprocess the 5' RACE reads, holding one entry per CDR3 protein. Here the sample spans approximately 150,000 distinct CDR3 sequences, about 15% being singletons. The sample taken for sequencing was PBMCs or a T cell subset sorted from them (not recorded which). These receptors originate from an adult woman who had mild COVID-19 (a few samples of this study predate the infection). Cell type and time point are not known. CDR3s include the opening cysteine and the closing phenylalanine or tryptophan. Each record gives: V gene, clone size, D gene, J gene, CDR3 protein, CDR3 DNA. D genes are given only for firm matches. Size is omitted from some rows. Given values are once, few, many or a class for expanded clones.

v_gene: TRBV7-9
abundance: few
d_gene: NA
j_gene: TRBJ1-2
CDR3aa: CASSYPGLANYGYTF
CDR3nt: TGTGCCAGCAGCTATCCGGGGCTAGCTAACTATGGCTACACCTTC

v_gene: TRBV12-3/TRBV12-4
abundance: NA
d_gene: NA
j_gene: TRBJ1-3
CDR3aa: CASSPSVHGNTIYF
CDR3nt: TGTGCCAGCAGTCCCTCGGTTCATGGAAACACCATATATTTT

v_gene: TRBV9
abundance: NA
d_gene: TRBD1
j_gene: TRBJ2-2
CDR3aa: CASSPRPTGSGELFF
CDR3nt: TGTGCCAGCAGCCCCCGACCGACAGGGAGTGGGGAGCTGTTTTTT

v_gene: TRBV12-3/TRBV12-4
abundance: NA
d_gene: NA
j_gene: TRBJ2-2
CDR3aa: CASSRSDTGELFF
CDR3nt: TGTGCCAGCAGCCGGTCAGACACCGGGGAGCTGTTTTTT

v_gene: TRBV5-1
abundance: once
d_gene: NA
j_gene: TRBJ2-3
CDR3aa: CARSFGADTQYF
CDR3nt: TGCGCCAGAAGCTTCGGTGCAGATACGCAGTATTTT

v_gene: TRBV2
abundance: NA
d_gene: TRBD2
j_gene: TRBJ2-3
CDR3aa: CASSEVGAGGGTDTQYF
CDR3nt: TGTGCCAGCAGTGAAGTAGGAGCGGGGGGCGGCACAGATACGCAGTATTTT

v_gene: TRBV5-1
abundance: NA
d_gene: TRBD1
j_gene: TRBJ2-5
CDR3aa: CASSLMTGAETQYF
CDR3nt: TGCGCCAGCAGTCTCATGACAGGGGCAGAGACCCAGTACTTC

v_gene: TRBV5-6
abundance: NA
d_gene: TRBD1
j_gene: TRBJ2-6
CDR3aa: CASSPKGQAYAGANVLTF
CDR3nt: TGTGCCAGCAGCCCAAAAGGACAGGCATATGCAGGGGCCAACGTCCTGACTTTC

v_gene: TRBV25-1
abundance: many
d_gene: NA
j_gene: TRBJ2-6
CDR3aa: CASSEAGANVLTF
CDR3nt: TGTGCCAGCAGTGAGGCTGGGGCCAACGTCCTGACTTTC

v_gene: TRBV3-1
abundance: NA
d_gene: NA
j_gene: TRBJ2-3
CDR3aa: CASSQTQQPEGIRVRDTQYF
CDR3nt: TGTGCCAGCAGCCAAACCCAACAGCCGGAGGGGATCCGGGTTAGAGATACGCAGTATTTT

v_gene: TRBV27
abundance: NA
d_gene: NA
j_gene: TRBJ2-7
CDR3aa: CASSRAGLGYEQYF
CDR3nt: TGTGCCAGCAGTCGGGCCGGATTGGGATACGAGCAGTACTTC

v_gene: TRBV12-3/TRBV12-4
abundance: once
d_gene: NA
j_gene: TRBJ2-3
CDR3aa: CASTLGDSGRGGDTQYF
CDR3nt: TGTGCCAGCACCTTGGGGGACAGTGGGCGCGGGGGAGATACGCAGTATTTT

v_gene: TRBV6-2/TRBV6-3
abundance: few
d_gene: NA
j_gene: TRBJ2-5
CDR3aa: CASSYGQETQYF
CDR3nt: TGTGCCAGCAGTTATGGACAAGAGACCCAGTACTTC

v_gene: TRBV14
abundance: NA
d_gene: TRBD1
j_gene: TRBJ2-7
CDR3aa: CASSPDGTDGYEQYF
CDR3nt: TGTGCCAGCAGCCCCGACGGGACAGATGGGTACGAGCAGTACTTC

v_gene: TRBV12-3/TRBV12-4
abundance: few
d_gene: NA
j_gene: TRBJ2-3
CDR3aa: CASSLVGGDTQYF
CDR3nt: TGTGCCAGCAGTCTTGTGGGGGGAGATACGCAGTATTTT

v_gene: TRBV20-1
abundance: few
d_gene: TRBD2
j_gene: TRBJ2-7
CDR3aa: CSARPSGGVYEQYF
CDR3nt: TGCAGTGCTAGGCCTAGCGGGGGAGTTTACGAGCAGTACTTC

v_gene: TRBV7-9
abundance: few
d_gene: NA
j_gene: TRBJ2-6
CDR3aa: CASSPPWGADSGANVLTF
CDR3nt: TGTGCCAGCAGCCCGCCGTGGGGGGCGGATTCCGGGGCCAACGTCCTGACTTTC

v_gene: TRBV12-3/TRBV12-4
abundance: NA
d_gene: TRBD1
j_gene: TRBJ1-3
CDR3aa: CASSNRGSGNTIYF
CDR3nt: TGTGCCAGCAGTAACAGGGGAAGTGGAAACACCATATATTTT

v_gene: TRBV4-3
abundance: few
d_gene: NA
j_gene: TRBJ1-3
CDR3aa: CASSHGATGNTIYF
CDR3nt: TGCGCCAGCAGCCACGGGGCAACCGGAAACACCATATATTTT

v_gene: TRBV11-2
abundance: NA
d_gene: NA
j_gene: TRBJ2-4
CDR3aa: CASGLVSPGTLVKNIQYF
CDR3nt: TGTGCCAGCGGCTTAGTATCCCCGGGAACCCTAGTCAAAAACATTCAGTACTTC

v_gene: TRBV7-2
abundance: few
d_gene: TRBD2
j_gene: TRBJ2-2
CDR3aa: CASSLVIGTSGELFF
CDR3nt: TGTGCCAGCAGCTTAGTAATCGGGACTAGCGGGGAGCTGTTTTTT

v_gene: TRBV27
abundance: NA
d_gene: NA
j_gene: TRBJ1-2
CDR3aa: CASSLSWGWRGYTF
CDR3nt: TGTGCCAGCAGTTTATCGTGGGGGTGGAGGGGCTACACCTTC

v_gene: TRBV20-1
abundance: few
d_gene: NA
j_gene: TRBJ2-7
CDR3aa: CSARSTGSDYEQYF
CDR3nt: TGCAGTGCTAGATCTACAGGGAGCGATTACGAGCAGTACTTC

v_gene: TRBV3-1
abundance: NA
d_gene: NA
j_gene: TRBJ2-5
CDR3aa: CASSHRTWYQETQYF
CDR3nt: TGTGCCAGCAGCCACCGAACTTGGTACCAAGAGACCCAGTACTTC

v_gene: TRBV7-2
abundance: NA
d_gene: NA
j_gene: TRBJ1-6
CDR3aa: CASSHWNSNSPLHF
CDR3nt: TGTGCCAGCAGCCACTGGAACAGTAATTCACCCCTCCACTTT

v_gene: TRBV7-2
abundance: NA
d_gene: NA
j_gene: TRBJ2-5
CDR3aa: CASSPQRGETQYF
CDR3nt: TGTGCCAGCAGCCCCCAGAGGGGAGAGACCCAGTACTTC

v_gene: TRBV6-6
abundance: NA
d_gene: TRBD2
j_gene: TRBJ2-1
CDR3aa: CASSSGGGYNEQFF
CDR3nt: TGTGCCAGCAGTAGCGGGGGAGGGTACAATGAGCAGTTCTTC

v_gene: TRBV29-1
abundance: few
d_gene: NA
j_gene: TRBJ2-7
CDR3aa: CSVEGDSSYEQYF
CDR3nt: TGCAGCGTCGAAGGCGACAGCTCCTACGAGCAGTACTTC

v_gene: TRBV7-9
abundance: NA
d_gene: NA
j_gene: TRBJ2-6
CDR3aa: CASSYTSSGANVLTF
CDR3nt: TGTGCCAGCAGCTATACAAGCTCTGGGGCCAACGTCCTGACTTTC

v_gene: TRBV24-1
abundance: NA
d_gene: NA
j_gene: TRBJ1-5
CDR3aa: CATSGKDGFNQPQHF
CDR3nt: TGTGCCACCAGTGGGAAGGACGGATTCAATCAGCCCCAGCATTTT

v_gene: TRBV11-2
abundance: few
d_gene: NA
j_gene: TRBJ2-6
CDR3aa: CASSLGPLGRKSNTFSGANVLTF
CDR3nt: TGTGCCAGCAGCTTAGGGCCCCTGGGCAGGAAATCAAACACCTTCTCTGGGGCCAACGTCCTGACTTTC

v_gene: TRBV5-1
abundance: many
d_gene: NA
j_gene: TRBJ2-1
CDR3aa: CASSLGAGIYNEQFF
CDR3nt: TGCGCCAGCAGCTTGGGGGCAGGGATCTACAATGAGCAGTTCTTC

v_gene: TRBV7-9
abundance: NA
d_gene: NA
j_gene: TRBJ1-3
CDR3aa: CASSPLMGGSGNTIYF
CDR3nt: TGTGCCAGCAGCCCGTTAATGGGGGGCAGTGGAAACACCATATATTTT

v_gene: TRBV6-2/TRBV6-3
abundance: NA
d_gene: TRBD2
j_gene: TRBJ2-3
CDR3aa: CASSYPTAGATDTQYF
CDR3nt: TGTGCCAGCAGTTATCCTACCGCGGGAGCCACAGATACGCAGTATTTT

v_gene: TRBV5-5
abundance: few
d_gene: NA
j_gene: TRBJ2-7
CDR3aa: CASSLSPGSPYEQYF
CDR3nt: TGTGCCAGCAGCTTGTCCCCGGGGTCCCCTTACGAGCAGTACTTC

v_gene: TRBV9
abundance: NA
d_gene: TRBD1
j_gene: TRBJ1-4
CDR3aa: CASSGTGTGNVRDEKLFF
CDR3nt: TGTGCCAGCAGCGGAACCGGGACAGGGAACGTAAGAGATGAAAAACTGTTTTTT

v_gene: TRBV29-1
abundance: NA
d_gene: TRBD1
j_gene: TRBJ2-1
CDR3aa: CSTRTGKTYNEQFF
CDR3nt: TGCAGCACACGGACAGGGAAAACCTACAATGAGCAGTTCTTC

v_gene: TRBV2
abundance: NA
d_gene: NA
j_gene: TRBJ2-1
CDR3aa: CASNTRSSYNEQFF
CDR3nt: TGTGCCAGCAATACCAGGAGCTCCTACAATGAGCAGTTCTTC

v_gene: TRBV7-9
abundance: few
d_gene: NA
j_gene: TRBJ2-1
CDR3aa: CASPSLRGGSYNEQFF
CDR3nt: TGTGCCAGCCCCTCCCTTAGGGGAGGCTCCTACAATGAGCAGTTCTTC

v_gene: TRBV5-4
abundance: few
d_gene: TRBD2
j_gene: TRBJ2-7
CDR3aa: CASSRGLAPYEQYF
CDR3nt: TGTGCCAGCAGCAGGGGACTAGCACCCTACGAGCAGTACTTC

v_gene: TRBV7-9
abundance: few
d_gene: TRBD2
j_gene: TRBJ2-5
CDR3aa: CASSLPAGGSETQYF
CDR3nt: TGTGCCAGCAGCTTACCCGCGGGGGGGTCGGAGACCCAGTACTTC

v_gene: TRBV5-1
abundance: many
d_gene: NA
j_gene: TRBJ2-1
CDR3aa: CASSLGESSYNEQFF
CDR3nt: TGCGCCAGCAGCTTGGGCGAGAGCTCCTACAATGAGCAGTTCTTC

v_gene: TRBV19
abundance: NA
d_gene: NA
j_gene: TRBJ2-7
CDR3aa: CASRPTATYEQYF
CDR3nt: TGTGCCAGTAGACCGACAGCTACCTACGAGCAGTACTTC

v_gene: TRBV5-6
abundance: few
d_gene: TRBD1
j_gene: TRBJ1-6
CDR3aa: CASSLQGAHSPLHF
CDR3nt: TGTGCCAGCAGCCTGCAGGGGGCCCATTCACCCCTCCACTTT

v_gene: TRBV18
abundance: NA
d_gene: NA
j_gene: TRBJ2-5
CDR3aa: CASSPPLETQYF
CDR3nt: TGTGCCAGCTCACCACCGTTAGAGACCCAGTACTTC

v_gene: TRBV3-1
abundance: few
d_gene: TRBD2
j_gene: TRBJ2-5
CDR3aa: CASSSPSGSFGTQYF
CDR3nt: TGTGCCAGCAGCTCGCCTAGCGGGAGCTTCGGGACCCAGTACTTC

v_gene: TRBV12-3/TRBV12-4
abundance: few
d_gene: NA
j_gene: TRBJ1-2
CDR3aa: CASSPPRWVNYGYTF
CDR3nt: TGTGCCAGCAGCCCCCCCCGCTGGGTTAACTATGGCTACACCTTC

v_gene: TRBV7-6
abundance: NA
d_gene: TRBD2
j_gene: TRBJ2-1
CDR3aa: CASNMGGSGDEQFF
CDR3nt: TGTGCCAGCAACATGGGGGGGAGTGGCGATGAGCAGTTCTTC

v_gene: TRBV20-1
abundance: many
d_gene: NA
j_gene: TRBJ2-2
CDR3aa: CSASPDSTGELFF
CDR3nt: TGCAGTGCTAGCCCAGACAGCACCGGGGAGCTGTTTTTT

v_gene: TRBV15
abundance: NA
d_gene: NA
j_gene: TRBJ2-3
CDR3aa: CATSREDGSADTQYF
CDR3nt: TGTGCCACCAGCAGAGAAGACGGGAGTGCAGATACGCAGTATTTT

v_gene: TRBV5-1
abundance: NA
d_gene: TRBD2
j_gene: TRBJ2-1
CDR3aa: CASSPTSGVDNEQFF
CDR3nt: TGCGCCAGCAGTCCGACTAGCGGGGTGGACAATGAGCAGTTCTTC

v_gene: TRBV12-3/TRBV12-4
abundance: NA
d_gene: NA
j_gene: TRBJ1-2
CDR3aa: CASSLALSETSVTPNYGYTF
CDR3nt: TGTGCCAGCAGTTTAGCGCTCTCCGAAACCAGCGTAACACCTAACTATGGCTACACCTTC

v_gene: TRBV15
abundance: few
d_gene: NA
j_gene: TRBJ1-6
CDR3aa: CATSSDTLYNSPLHF
CDR3nt: TGTGCCACCAGCAGCGATACACTGTATAATTCACCCCTCCACTTT

v_gene: TRBV29-1
abundance: few
d_gene: TRBD1
j_gene: TRBJ2-7
CDR3aa: CSVEGTADKPYEQYF
CDR3nt: TGCAGCGTTGAGGGGACAGCTGATAAACCCTACGAGCAGTACTTC

v_gene: TRBV19
abundance: NA
d_gene: TRBD1
j_gene: TRBJ2-7
CDR3aa: CASSIIRDREYEQYF
CDR3nt: TGTGCCAGTAGTATAATCCGAGACAGGGAATACGAGCAGTACTTC

v_gene: TRBV9
abundance: few
d_gene: NA
j_gene: TRBJ2-1
CDR3aa: CASSVDDGRGFNEQFF
CDR3nt: TGTGCCAGCAGCGTAGATGACGGGAGAGGTTTCAATGAGCAGTTCTTC

v_gene: TRBV6-5
abundance: NA
d_gene: NA
j_gene: TRBJ2-7
CDR3aa: CATQLQWGRFEQYF
CDR3nt: TGTGCCACCCAGTTACAATGGGGGAGATTCGAGCAGTACTTC

v_gene: TRBV5-1
abundance: NA
d_gene: NA
j_gene: TRBJ1-1
CDR3aa: CARQGLGDTEAFF
CDR3nt: TGCGCCAGACAGGGCCTGGGGGACACTGAAGCTTTCTTT

v_gene: TRBV5-6
abundance: few
d_gene: TRBD1
j_gene: TRBJ1-5
CDR3aa: CASSFGTGGAGNQPQHF
CDR3nt: TGTGCCAGCAGCTTTGGGACAGGGGGCGCGGGGAATCAGCCCCAGCATTTT

v_gene: TRBV12-3/TRBV12-4
abundance: NA
d_gene: NA
j_gene: TRBJ2-7
CDR3aa: CASSRGRDSLWF
CDR3nt: TGTGCCAGCAGTCGGGGGAGGGACAGCCTGTGGTTC